This T cell receptor (beta chain) was found in a study of blood T cells in healthy people across ages. J gave up 10 bases and V 5 bases, and 15 bases lay outside the gene matches. The CDR3 has 16 amino acids. Per sample, a minimum of 6 million PBMCs were isolated. Total RNA, at least 5 micrograms per sample, came from PBMCs. Next came a second PCR, run for 7 to 11 cycles, which used a sample-barcoded 5' primer along with a J-beta primer mix. One entry per CDR3 protein results from TCRdb running MiXCR on the 5' RACE reads. Of over 500,000 distinct CDR3 sequences listed, 45% to 60% are singletons. This clonotype was picked up a small number of times.

The V call is TRBV12-3 or TRBV12-4, the J call TRBJ2-1; 9 positions agree with TRBD1. The receptor was isolated from a woman aged 80 or over in good health. Source material: blood. CDR3 sequence reads: CASSRSGTGLTGEQFF. The CDR3, as DNA: TGTGCCAGCAGTCGTTCCGGGACAGGGTTAACCGGCGAGCAGTTCTTC.